This T cell receptor (beta chain) was identified during a study of identical twins. The germline gives CDR1 SGHNT, CDR2 YYREEE (reference sequence). V was shortened by 2 bases and J by 3 bases, with 14 bases between the two germline ends. CDR3 length: 15 amino acids. TCRdb passed the 5' RACE reads through MiXCR, listing each CDR3 protein once. The data show hundreds of thousands of distinct CDR3 sequences, approximately 13% seen once. The same data also contributed to another study, on yellow fever vaccine responses in identical twins.

This sequence originates from a woman between 18 and 30 years old in good health. What was sequenced was PBMCs. The V call is TRBV5-4, the J call TRBJ2-5, with a weak D call TRBD1 (6 bases). Written as DNA, the CDR3 is TGTGCCAGCAGCTTAACCGGGACACCCGAAGAGACCCAGTACTTC. It codes for CASSLTGTPEETQYF.